Below are 22 T cell receptor beta chains sequenced from a single sample in a study of technical replicates of blood from four donors. TCRdb keeps only in-frame clones here, not all; method: immunoSEQ multiplex PCR. The data contain 85,000 to 100,000 clones, approximately 95% of them singletons. The sample taken for sequencing was T cells isolated from PBMCs. The receptors were sampled from a human donor in good health.

The genes are TRBV2 and TRBJ2-5, with D perhaps matching TRBD2 (5 bases). The CDR3 totals 11 residues. Germline CDR1 SNHLY, CDR2 FYNNEI. V was trimmed by 5 bases and J by 5 bases, leaving 6 bases between them. The CDR3 region is CASSWRETQYF. CDR3 nucleotide sequence: TGTGCCAGCAGTTGGAGGGAGACCCAGTACTTC.

This chain uses TRBV5-4 with TRBJ1-1, with no clear D. The CDR3 spans 18 residues. Germline V gene sequence: CDR1 SGHNT, CDR2 YYREEE (reference sequence). Trimming shortened V by 3 bases and J by 0 bases, and 21 bases separated the two germline ends. The CDR3 here is CASSSEASHWKMNTEAFF. CDR3 DNA sequence: TGTGCCAGCAGCTCGGAGGCATCTCACTGGAAAATGAACACTGAAGCTTTCTTT.

The genes are TRBV6-4 and TRBJ2-1; 7 bases map to TRBD1. J gave up 7 bases and V 3 bases, and 9 bases lay outside the gene matches. Germline lookup yields CDR1 MRHNA and CDR2 SNTAGT. The CDR3 consists of 15 residues. CDR3 residues: CASSERQGPWNEQFF. DNA for the CDR3: TGTGCCAGCAGTGAAAGACAGGGACCTTGGAATGAGCAGTTCTTC.

The chain couples TRBV15 to TRBJ1-1, with 7 bases matching TRBD1. Germline CDR1 is LNHNV and CDR2 is YYDKDF (reference sequence). This CDR3 is 15 amino acids long. V gave up 0 bases and J gave up 0 bases; unmatched junction bases: 1. The CDR3 spells CATSREGQLNTEAFF. The CDR3 DNA follows: TGTGCCACCAGCAGAGAGGGACAGTTGAACACTGAAGCTTTCTTT.

The CDR3 is CASSISGGAYNEQFF. CDR3 coding DNA: TGTGCCAGTAGTATTTCCGGGGGGGCCTACAATGAGCAGTTCTTC. This rearrangement joins TRBV19 to TRBJ2-1, with 8 bases matching TRBD2. V gave up 3 bases and J gave up 2 bases; unmatched junction bases: 3. CDR1 LNHDA and CDR2 SQIVND come from the germline V gene (reference sequence). There are 15 residues in the CDR3. Based on the CDR3 plus reference TRBV19 and TRBJ2-1, the full variable domain is DGGITQSPKYLFRKEGQNVTLSCEQNLNHDAMYWYRQDPGQGLRLIYYSQIVNDFQKGDIAEGYSVSREKKESFPLTVTSAQKNPTAFYLCASSISGGAYNEQFFGPGTRLTVL.

The CDR3 reads CASSSSGGGVAGVFETQYF. CDR3 in DNA: TGCGCCAGCAGCTCATCAGGGGGCGGAGTGGCTGGGGTTTTTGAGACCCAGTACTTC. V gene TRBV5-1 combines with J gene TRBJ2-5, with 8 bases lining up with TRBD1. The CDR3 extends over 19 amino acids. Looked up from germline, CDR1 is SGHRS and CDR2 is YFSETQ. J was trimmed by 5 bases and V by 3 bases; bases with no gene match: 21. The full variable domain, rest sourced from reference TRBV5-1 and TRBJ2-5, is KAGVTQTPRYLIKTRGQQVTLSCSPISGHRSVSWYQQTPGQGLQFLFEYFSETQRNKGNFPGRFSGRQFSNSRSEMNVSTLELGDSALYLCASSSSGGGVAGVFETQYFGPGTRLLVL.

The V and J genes are TRBV16 and TRBJ1-5; D call uncertain. This CDR3 comprises 14 residues. Trimming left V 4 bases short and J 5 bases short, with 12 bases between. Germline V gives CDR1 KGHSY, CDR2 FQNENV. Here the CDR3 reads CASSLSATHQPQHF. The CDR3 DNA sequence: TGTGCCAGCAGCCTATCGGCCACCCATCAGCCCCAGCATTTT.

The chain links TRBV30 to TRBJ2-7, with 8 bases that match TRBD1. Germline V gene lookup returns CDR1 GTSNPN and CDR2 SVGIG (reference sequence). After removal of 1 base from V and 4 bases from J, the junction contained 6 bases not matched to a gene. The CDR3 contains 14 residues. Here the CDR3 reads CAWSDLDRAYEQYF. Here the CDR3 DNA reads TGTGCCTGGAGTGATTTGGACAGGGCTTACGAGCAGTACTTC.

CDR3 protein: CASSPDFGELFF. CDR3 nucleotides: TGTGCCAGCAGCCCGGACTTCGGGGAGCTGTTTTTT. The rearrangement uses TRBV7-9 and TRBJ2-2, with D maybe TRBD2 (5 bases). Between the trimmed V and J ends, which lost 5 bases and 7 bases, there was a span of 8 bases. This CDR3 contains 12 residues. From germline, CDR1 is SEHNR and CDR2 FQNEAQ (reference sequence).

The chain joins TRBV7-9 to TRBJ2-1, with D tentatively TRBD2 (5 bases). Trimming shortened V by 0 bases and J by 3 bases, and 12 bases separated the two germline ends. The CDR3 totals 16 residues. CDR1 SEHNR and CDR2 FQNEAQ come from the germline V gene (reference sequence). CDR3 in DNA: TGTGCCAGCAGCTTAGCGACTAATACTGACTACAATGAGCAGTTCTTC. Residues: CASSLATNTDYNEQFF.

The J gene is TRBJ2-7, the V gene TRBV5-1, with TRBD1 identical over 11 bases. The CDR3 is made up of 15 amino acids. The V segment lost 4 bases and the J segment 4 bases; nucleotides outside the gene matches: 7. Germline CDR1 reads SGHRS; CDR2 reads YFSETQ. For the CDR3, the DNA is TGCGCCAGCAGCGGACTGGGACAGGGGGGTTACGAGCAGTACTTC. Encoded protein: CASSGLGQGGYEQYF. The variable domain in full, completed from reference TRBV5-1 and TRBJ2-7, reads KAGVTQTPRYLIKTRGQQVTLSCSPISGHRSVSWYQQTPGQGLQFLFEYFSETQRNKGNFPGRFSGRQFSNSRSEMNVSTLELGDSALYLCASSGLGQGGYEQYFGPGTRLTVT.

V usage is TRBV11-3 and J usage is TRBJ2-7, with 7 bases identical to TRBD2. V shed 2 bases, J shed 7 bases, and the junction held 8 bases outside the gene matches. Germline V CDR1 and CDR2: SGHNT, YENEEA. The CDR3 sequence is 14 residues long. In DNA form, the CDR3 reads TGTGCCAGCAGCTTAAGCGGGGTGACCGGGGAGCAGTACTTC. Translating it yields CASSLSGVTGEQYF. Variable domain in full (rest from reference TRBV11-3 and TRBJ2-7): EAGVVQSPRYKIIEKKQPVAFWCNPISGHNTLYWYLQNLGQGPELLIRYENEEAVDDSQLPKDRFSAERLKGVDSTLKIQPAELGDSAVYLCASSLSGVTGEQYFGPGTRLTVT.

The chain links TRBV5-1 to TRBJ2-1, with 12 nucleotides matching TRBD2. V lost 4 bases to trimming and J lost 6 bases; unmatched junction nucleotides: 8. The CDR3 loop spans 16 amino acids. Germline V gene data show CDR1 as SGHRS and CDR2 as YFSETQ. This CDR3 reads CASSDQTSGRSNEQFF. The DNA for the CDR3 is TGCGCCAGCAGCGACCAGACTAGCGGGAGAAGCAATGAGCAGTTCTTC.

V gene TRBV21-1 combines with J gene TRBJ1-2. TRBV21-1 is a pseudogene locus. This CDR3 spans 15 amino acids. The CDR3 spells CASSSSGVLNYGYTF. In nucleotides, the CDR3 is TGTGCCAGCAGCTCAAGCGGAGTCCTAAACTATGGCTACACCTTC.

CDR3 DNA: TGTGCCAGCAGTCCGATCCCGACAGTCAATCAGCCCCAGCATTTT. Amino acids: CASSPIPTVNQPQHF. J is TRBJ1-5 and V is TRBV27, with D maybe TRBD1 (5 bases). Trimming cost V 5 bases and J 3 bases, with 14 bases left between them. Germline lookup yields CDR1 MNHEY and CDR2 SMNVEV (reference sequence). The CDR3 sequence is 15 residues long.

V is TRBV18 and J is TRBJ2-2; D is perhaps TRBD2 (6 bases). CDR1 and CDR2 from the germline V gene are KGHSH and LQKENI. Trimming stripped 4 bases from V and 6 bases from J, with 9 bases between. The CDR3 spans 13 residues. The chain's CDR3 is CASSHTGAGELFF. CDR3 in DNA: TGTGCCAGCTCACACACGGGGGCCGGGGAGCTGTTTTTT.

The CDR3 nucleotides are TGTGCCAGCAGCTTGGGGACGGGGGGCTACACCTTC. It encodes CASSLGTGGYTF. The chain uses TRBV5-6 and TRBJ1-2; unclear D gene. The CDR3 has 12 residues. The germline V gene encodes CDR1 SGHDT and CDR2 YYEEEE. Trimming left V 0 bases short and J 8 bases short, with 8 bases between.

The V and J genes are TRBV28 and TRBJ2-7; D ambiguous. This CDR3 has 15 amino acids. Germline values: CDR1 MDHEN, CDR2 SYDVKM. Trimming took 6 bases from V and 4 from J, leaving 19 bases between them. The CDR3 DNA reads TGTGCCAGCAGCTCTTTCGGTACGAGACTTTACGAGCAGTACTTC. Its translation: CASSSFGTRLYEQYF.

The chain couples TRBV5-1 to TRBJ2-3; 9 bases align to TRBD2. The CDR3 totals 15 residues. J gave up 2 bases and V 5 bases, and 6 bases lay outside the gene matches. CDR1 is SGHRS and CDR2 is YFSETQ in the germline V gene. The CDR3 reads CASRRRGGNTDTQYF. CDR3 sequence (DNA): TGCGCCAGCAGGCGGCGGGGGGGTAACACAGATACGCAGTATTTT.

The CDR3 reads CASSNSYGYTF. The CDR3 coding sequence is TGTGCCAGCAGTAACAGCTATGGCTACACCTTC. J is TRBJ1-2 and V is TRBV25-1; D ambiguous. The CDR3 totals 11 residues. CDR1 and CDR2 (germline): MGHDK, SYGVNS. Trimming stripped 5 bases from V and 4 bases from J, with 5 bases between.

The rearrangement uses TRBV6-6 and TRBJ1-1, with D perhaps matching TRBD1 (6 bases). V shed 7 bases and J shed 0 bases, with 12 bases lying between them. Germline V CDR1 and CDR2: MNHNY, SVGAGI (reference sequence). The CDR3 extends over 14 amino acids. The CDR3 is CASIPGQMNTEAFF. The CDR3 DNA follows: TGTGCCAGCATCCCCGGACAGATGAACACTGAAGCTTTCTTT.

This chain connects TRBV27 to TRBJ2-2; D may be TRBD1 (6 bases). CDR3 length: 15 residues. CDR1 and CDR2 from the germline V gene are MNHEY and SMNVEV (reference sequence). Trimming left V 7 bases short and J 0 bases short, with 12 bases between. This CDR3 is CASTWGLTNTGELFF. DNA for the CDR3: TGTGCCAGCACCTGGGGGCTTACGAACACCGGGGAGCTGTTTTTT.